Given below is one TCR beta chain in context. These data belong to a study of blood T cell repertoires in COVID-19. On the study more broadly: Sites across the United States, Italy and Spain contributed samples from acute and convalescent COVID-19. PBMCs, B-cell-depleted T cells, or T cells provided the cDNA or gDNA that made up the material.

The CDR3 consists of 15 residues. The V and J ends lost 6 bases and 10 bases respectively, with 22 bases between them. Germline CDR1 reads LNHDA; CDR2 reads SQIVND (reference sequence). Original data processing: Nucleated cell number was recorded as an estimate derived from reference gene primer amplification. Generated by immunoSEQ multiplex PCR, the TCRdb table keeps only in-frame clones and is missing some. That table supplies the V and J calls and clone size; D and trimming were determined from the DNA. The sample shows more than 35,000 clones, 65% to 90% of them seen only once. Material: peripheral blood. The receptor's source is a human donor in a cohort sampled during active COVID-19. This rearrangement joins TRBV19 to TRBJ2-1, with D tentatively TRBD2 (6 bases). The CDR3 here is CASSTQAGQRGEQFF. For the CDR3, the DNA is TGTGCCAGTAGCACCCAAGCGGGCCAGAGAGGGGAGCAGTTCTTC. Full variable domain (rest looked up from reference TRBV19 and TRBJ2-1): DGGITQSPKYLFRKEGQNVTLSCEQNLNHDAMYWYRQDPGQGLRLIYYSQIVNDFQKGDIAEGYSVSREKKESFPLTVTSAQKNPTAFYLCASSTQAGQRGEQFFGPGTRLTVL.